Given below is one T cell receptor (beta chain) in context. Its antigen remains unknown. Repertoires were generated with immunoSEQ multiplex PCR, while TCRdb's copy carries only in-frame clones and drops some. This table has approximately 9,600 clones, more than 85% appearing once. The sample originates from a study of graft-versus-host responses after intestinal transplantation. Whole-study context: All of the recipients had induction that used anti-thymocyte globulin, then tacrolimus and steroids for approximately 3 years.

Study-level findings and limits: With peak circulating GvH clone levels came an association with early post-transplant HvG declines. The recipient marrow held GvH clones, and some of them showed up first in ileum or blood. Graft-donor T cell macrochimerism in patients accompanied high graft-versus-host to host-versus-graft clonal ratios in allografts.

There are 15 residues in the CDR3. Losses at the gene ends were 4 bases for V and 6 bases for J; bases not matched to a gene: 5. Germline CDR1 SEHNR, CDR2 FQNEAQ (reference sequence). The receptor's source is a human patient who received an intestinal transplant, so some T cells may come from the graft donor. V usage is TRBV7-9 and J usage is TRBJ2-1; 11 nucleotides agree with TRBD2. This sample comprised PBMCs, obtained roughly 6 weeks after intestinal transplantation. The DNA for the CDR3 is TGTGCCAGCAGCTCCCTAGCGGGGGGCCCCAATGAGCAGTTCTTC. Protein: CASSSLAGGPNEQFF.